A selection of T cell receptor beta chains follows, all from one sample in a study of blood T cell repertoires in COVID-19. Method: immunoSEQ multiplex PCR; TCRdb's copy keeps in-frame clones and lacks some. The sample shows over 110,000 clones, 80% to 85% of them seen only once. Specimen: PBMCs or T cells enriched from blood (not recorded which). The receptors originated from a man aged 40-49 years with acute COVID-19. The CDR3 runs from the conserved cysteine through the conserved F or W.

16,TRBJ2-1,TRBV20-1,CSASAPSGGTYNEQFF
12,TRBJ1-1,TRBV28,CASSFEPHSAFF
12,TRBJ1-1,TRBV19,CASSIAGFEAFF
16,TRBJ2-7,TRBV15,CATSSGLAGGPYEQYF
17,TRBJ2-3,TRBV24-1,CATSDLARDRGPDTQYF
15,TRBJ1-1,TRBV28,CASSLGGVIGTEAFF
16,TRBJ2-3,TRBV2,CASSVGLAGGADTQYF
15,TRBJ2-5,TRBV7-2,CASSRTSGRGETQYF
17,TRBJ2-1,TRBV19,CASSKRRLAEVYNEQFF
15,TRBJ1-3,TRBV4-2,CASSQDSTGGNTIYF
13,TRBJ1-1,TRBV30,CASKTGSNTEAFF
16,TRBJ2-5,TRBV4-3,CASSQGLAGARETQYF
13,TRBJ1-1,TRBV19,CASSTSRNTEAFF